Sequencing of this TCR beta chain was carried out in a study of control samples from healthy donors and cancer patients. The CDR3 runs to 14 residues. Germline V gene sequence: CDR1 SNHLY, CDR2 FYNNEI. The ends were cut back, 6 bases at V and 0 bases at J, with 10 bases in the middle. Here immunoSEQ multiplex PCR was the method, and the copy in TCRdb shows in-frame clones only, minus some. The repertoire has around 180,000 clones, roughly 88% of them found once; the top ten carry around 5%. The TCR sequence derives from a woman aged 25 to 45 in good health. The material sequenced was blood. This sequence joins TRBV2 and TRBJ2-3; D not certain. The CDR3 region is CASSQDTSTDTQYF. CDR3 bases: TGTGCCAGCAGCCAGGATACGAGCACAGATACGCAGTATTTT.